Presented here are 3 T cell receptor beta chains from one specimen sequenced in a study of metastatic and nonmetastatic thyroid tumors. All patients were untreated before thyroid surgery. TCRdb re-processed the PCR reads through MiXCR. The sample has tens of thousands of clones; approximately 22% are singletons. Sequencing was carried out using blood. Receptors originate from a male donor with papillary thyroid cancer or a benign thyroid nodule (not recorded which). Some clones in this sample may be carry-over from other donors' samples.

The chain uses TRBV7-6 and TRBJ2-7, with D maybe TRBD1 (5 bases). V dropped 1 base and J dropped 0 bases, with 7 bases sitting between them. The CDR3 contains 14 residues. CDR1 SGHVS and CDR2 FNYEAQ come from the germline V gene. This CDR3 is CASSLGTNSYEQYF. The CDR3 DNA reads TGTGCCAGCAGCTTAGGGACAAACTCCTACGAGCAGTACTTC.

This clone was seen at least ten times. The V gene is TRBV20-1, the J gene TRBJ2-1; 8 bases match TRBD2. The CDR3 is made up of 15 amino acids. Looked up from germline, CDR1 is DFQATT and CDR2 is SNEGSKA (reference sequence). J was trimmed by 3 bases and V by 0 bases; bases with no gene match: 4. The CDR3, as DNA: TGCAGTGCTAGAGATTCGGGAGGGCTCTACAATGAGCAGTTCTTC. Translating gives CSARDSGGLYNEQFF.

This clone was found many times. A much larger clone is a single base away; this may be a read error. The genes are TRBV6-2 or TRBV6-3 and TRBJ2-5; TRBD2 matches 7 bases. The germline V gene encodes CDR1 MNHEY and CDR2 SVGEGT. The CDR3 covers 13 residues. Trimming at V came to 8 bases and at J to 5 bases, leaving 8 bases not matched to a gene. The CDR3 coding sequence is TGTGCCAGCGGAAAGACTAGCTGGGAGACCCAGTACTTC. Amino acid sequence: CASGKTSWETQYF.